Listed here is a single T cell receptor beta chain. Antigen specificity is unknown. Clones were sequenced by immunoSEQ multiplex PCR, and TCRdb holds only the in-frame ones, with some missing. The sample records around 53,000 clones, roughly 77% being singletons. Using viral peptide pools, the ViraFEST assay grew out antigen-specific CD4+ T cells prior to sequencing. Following a 10-day culture, CD4+ T cells were purified. Infection with SARS-CoV-2 occurred in the person between March and December 2020, and PCR confirmed it. This entry is derived from a study of vaccination effects on CD4 cells after COVID-19. This CDR3 comprises 17 residues.

The sequencing here drew on CD4+ T cells from PBMCs cultured with HIV peptides, taken before COVID-19 vaccination. Subset defined: HIV-1 Nef peptide pool negative control/reference culture. This sequence was found in a human donor who had a prior SARS-CoV-2 infection. The rearrangement links TRBV21-1 to TRBJ2-2. TRBV21-1 is a known pseudogene. Here the CDR3 DNA reads TGTGCCAGCAGCAAACGAATTAACCGTGATCCTACCGGGGAGCTGTTTTTT. Encoded protein: CASSKRINRDPTGELFF.